A single sample is the source of the 10 T cell receptor beta chains below, sequenced in a study of vaccination effects on CD4 cells after COVID-19. The table came from immunoSEQ multiplex PCR; TCRdb's copy has only in-frame clones and leaves some out. Here the sample spans around 71,000 clones, roughly 70% being singletons. Their antigens are not known. The ViraFEST assay expanded antigen-specific CD4+ T cells with viral peptide pools before sequencing. Culture lasted about 11 days before CD4+ T cell isolation. Vaccinees lacked prior SARS-CoV-2 infection and tested negative for nucleocapsid antibodies. This material consisted of CD4+ T cells from PBMCs cultured with HCoV-OC43 spike peptides, taken before COVID-19 vaccination. Subset noted: HCoV-OC43 spike overlapping peptide pool stimulation. These receptors came from a human donor who received a COVID-19 vaccine.

The CDR3 DNA reads TGTGCCAGCAGCGTAGGTCAGGGGGGCACAGATACGCAGTATTTT. Translated: CASSVGQGGTDTQYF. J is TRBJ2-3 and V is TRBV9; 7 positions agree with TRBD1. Germline loops: CDR1 SGDLS, CDR2 YYNGEE. CDR3 length equals 15 residues. With V trimmed by 0 bases and J by 1 base, 2 bases remained unmatched.

The CDR3 sequence is CSVEYGSPGNEQFF. CDR3 in DNA: TGCAGCGTTGAATATGGGTCACCCGGCAATGAGCAGTTCTTC. The gene calls are TRBV29-1 and TRBJ2-1, with D uncertain. The ends were cut back, 2 bases at V and 6 bases at J, with 14 bases in the middle. Germline loops: CDR1 SQVTM, CDR2 ANQGSEA. CDR3 length: 14 amino acids.

The gene calls are TRBV5-8 and TRBJ1-2; D is unclear. Germline-derived CDR1 and CDR2 are SGHTS and YDEGEE. CDR3 length equals 14 residues. V lost 2 bases and J 4 bases, leaving 12 bases between the germline ends. In nucleotides, the CDR3 is TGTGCCAGCAGCTTCCCGGACGGGAGCTATGGCTACACCTTC. This translates into CASSFPDGSYGYTF.

This clone was detected once. This sequence joins TRBV5-4 and TRBJ1-1, with TRBD1 as a possible D gene (6 bases). Germline V CDR1 and CDR2: SGHNT, YYREEE (reference sequence). Between the trimmed V and J ends, which lost 2 bases and 1 base, there was a span of 12 bases. The CDR3 is 15 residues long. The CDR3 DNA sequence: TGTGCCAGCAGCTTCTCGGCGACAGGGAACACTGAAGCTTTCTTT. Amino acids: CASSFSATGNTEAFF.

This chain's CDR3 is CASTRSLAPPGELFF. The CDR3 DNA is TGTGCCAGCACCCGATCACTCGCCCCCCCCGGGGAGCTGTTTTTT. The genes are TRBV7-3 and TRBJ2-2; D uncertain. The CDR3 is 15 residues long. The germline V and J ends were trimmed by 7 bases and 6 bases, with 18 bases remaining between them. The germline CDR1 and CDR2 sequences are SGHTA and FQGTGA.

This sequence joins TRBV27 and TRBJ2-1; D possibly corresponds to TRBD2 (6 bases). This CDR3 has 16 amino acids. The germline V gene encodes CDR1 MNHEY and CDR2 SMNVEV (reference sequence). V lost 5 bases, J lost 0 bases, and 14 bases lay in between. Written as DNA, the CDR3 is TGTGCCAGCAGTCGAATGGGGGGTCGCTCCTACAATGAGCAGTTCTTC. Its protein product is CASSRMGGRSYNEQFF.

The chain carries TRBV7-2 and TRBJ2-7; D gene ambiguous. Trimming removed 1 base at V and 5 bases at J, with 12 bases between. Germline loops: CDR1 SGHTA, CDR2 FQGNSA. The CDR3 sequence is 14 residues long. The CDR3 DNA reads TGTGCCAGCAGCTTAGGTGAAGTATTTAACGAGCAGTACGTC. This encodes CASSLGEVFNEQYV.

This chain links TRBV6-1 with TRBJ1-2; D possibly corresponds to TRBD1 (6 bases). CDR1 is MNHNS and CDR2 is SASEGT in the germline V gene. Trimming shortened V by 2 bases and J by 8 bases, and 18 bases separated the two germline ends. CDR3 size: 15 residues. CDR3 amino acids: CASSEPRGPLEGYTF. CDR3 nucleotides: TGTGCCAGCAGTGAACCCCGGGGGCCTTTGGAGGGCTACACCTTC.

This rearrangement joins TRBV25-1 to TRBJ1-4; D gene unclear. Germline-derived CDR1 and CDR2 are MGHDK and SYGVNS. The CDR3 has 14 amino acids. Trimming pared 6 bases from V and 0 bases from J, leaving 8 bases between. The CDR3 reads CASSRVATNEKLFF. In DNA, the CDR3 is TGTGCCAGCAGCCGAGTCGCAACTAATGAAAAACTGTTTTTT.

J is TRBJ1-4 and V is TRBV29-1, with D perhaps TRBD1 (5 bases). The germline CDR1 and CDR2 sequences are SQVTM and ANQGSEA. Trimming left V 6 bases short and J 5 bases short, with 13 bases between. The CDR3 covers 13 residues. This CDR3 is CSVFDSVNEKLFF. CDR3 coding DNA: TGCAGCGTCTTTGACAGCGTAAATGAAAAACTGTTTTTT.